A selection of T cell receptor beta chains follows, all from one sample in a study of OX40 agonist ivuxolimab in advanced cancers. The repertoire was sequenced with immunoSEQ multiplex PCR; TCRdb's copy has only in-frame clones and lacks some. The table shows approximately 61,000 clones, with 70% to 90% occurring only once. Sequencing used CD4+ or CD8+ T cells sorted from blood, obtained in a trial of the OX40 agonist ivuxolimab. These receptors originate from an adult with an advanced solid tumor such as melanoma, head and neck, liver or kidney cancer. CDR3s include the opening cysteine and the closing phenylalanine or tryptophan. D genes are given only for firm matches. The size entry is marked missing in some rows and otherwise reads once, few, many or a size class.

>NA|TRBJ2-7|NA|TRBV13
CASSLSGGSYEQYF
TGTGCCAGCAGCTTATCCGGGGGCAGCTACGAGCAGTACTTC
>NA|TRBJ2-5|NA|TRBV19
CASSIFTEETQYF
TGTGCCAGTAGTATTTTTACGGAAGAGACCCAGTACTTC
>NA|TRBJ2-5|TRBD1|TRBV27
CASSHPGTGRETQYF
TGTGCCAGCAGTCACCCCGGGACAGGGAGAGAGACCCAGTACTTC
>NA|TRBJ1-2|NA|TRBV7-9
CASSKKTAVPDGYTF
TGTGCCAGCAGCAAAAAGACAGCCGTACCAGATGGCTACACCTTC
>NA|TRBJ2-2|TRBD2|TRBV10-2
CATLAGGITGELFF
TGCGCGACCTTAGCGGGAGGGATCACCGGGGAGCTGTTTTTT
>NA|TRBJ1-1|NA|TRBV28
CASSPDFYTEAFF
TGTGCCAGCAGCCCCGACTTTTACACTGAAGCTTTCTTT
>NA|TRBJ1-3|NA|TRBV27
CASSPAGKGNTIYF
TGTGCCAGCAGTCCCGCAGGGAAGGGAAACACCATATATTTT
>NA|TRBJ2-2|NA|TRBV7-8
CASSDRLRGTGELFF
TGTGCCAGCAGCGACAGGCTCCGGGGCACCGGGGAGCTGTTTTTT
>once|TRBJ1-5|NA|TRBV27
CASSLSLGTNQPQHF
TGTGCCAGCAGTTTAAGTTTGGGGACCAATCAGCCCCAGCATTTT
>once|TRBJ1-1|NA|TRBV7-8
CASSLSTGPHTEAFF
TGTGCCAGCAGCTTAAGCACAGGGCCTCACACTGAAGCTTTCTTT
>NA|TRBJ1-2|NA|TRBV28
CASSLGQFNYGYTF
TGTGCCAGCAGTTTAGGTCAATTTAACTATGGCTACACCTTC
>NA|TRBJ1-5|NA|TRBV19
CASSETGPEDPQHF
TGTGCCAGTAGTGAGACAGGCCCCGAGGATCCCCAGCATTTT
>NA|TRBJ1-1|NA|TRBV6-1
CASKREPNTEAFF
TGTGCCAGCAAACGGGAACCCAACACTGAAGCTTTCTTT
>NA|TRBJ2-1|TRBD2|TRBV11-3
CASSGSGRAVNEQFF
TGTGCCAGCAGCGGTAGCGGGAGGGCCGTCAATGAGCAGTTCTTC
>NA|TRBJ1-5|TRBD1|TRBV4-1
CASSHPKAGQGNDKRPQHF
TGCGCCAGCAGCCACCCCAAGGCGGGACAGGGAAACGATAAACGGCCCCAGCATTTT
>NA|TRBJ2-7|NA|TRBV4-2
CASSLERSRSSYEQYF
TGTGCCAGCAGCCTGGAACGGTCAAGGAGCTCCTACGAGCAGTACTTC
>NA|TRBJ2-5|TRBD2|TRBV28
CASSFPEGKASGTLETQYF
TGTGCCAGCAGTTTCCCCGAGGGAAAGGCTAGCGGGACCCTGGAGACCCAGTACTTC
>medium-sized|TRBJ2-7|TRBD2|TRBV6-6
CASREGLAESDEQYF
TGTGCCAGCAGGGAGGGACTAGCGGAGAGCGACGAGCAGTACTTC
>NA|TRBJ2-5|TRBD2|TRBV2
CASSEGVASGGGETQYF
TGTGCCAGCAGTGAGGGGGTCGCTAGCGGAGGAGGTGAGACCCAGTACTTC
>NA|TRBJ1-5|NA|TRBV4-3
CASSQDRQSDQPQHF
TGCGCCAGCAGCCAAGACCGACAGTCGGATCAGCCCCAGCATTTT
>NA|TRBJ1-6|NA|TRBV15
CATSRDWPASNSPLHF
TGTGCCACCAGCAGAGATTGGCCAGCAAGTAATTCACCCCTCCACTTT
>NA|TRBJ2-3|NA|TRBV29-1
CSVVYGNTDTQYF
TGCAGCGTTGTTTACGGGAACACAGATACGCAGTATTTT
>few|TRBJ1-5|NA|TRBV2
CASGDLGFSWPQHF
TGTGCCAGTGGGGACCTGGGGTTCTCGTGGCCCCAGCATTTT
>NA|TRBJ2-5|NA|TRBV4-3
CASSQDRGKTQYF
TGCGCCAGCAGCCAAGACCGAGGCAAGACCCAGTACTTC
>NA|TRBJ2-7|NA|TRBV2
CASSGRDSSYEQYF
TGTGCCAGCAGTGGCCGGGATTCGTCCTACGAGCAGTACTTC
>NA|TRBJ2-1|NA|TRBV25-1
CASSPGTPVGEQFF
TGTGCCAGCAGTCCCGGGACCCCTGTCGGTGAGCAGTTCTTC
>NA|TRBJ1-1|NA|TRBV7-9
CASSLPEMNTEAFF
TGTGCCAGCAGCTTACCAGAGATGAACACTGAAGCTTTCTTT
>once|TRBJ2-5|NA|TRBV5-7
CASSNHTGWETQYF
TGTGCCAGCAGCAACCACACCGGATGGGAGACCCAGTACTTC
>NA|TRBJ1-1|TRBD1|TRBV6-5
CASSYLTGLNTEAFF
TGTGCCAGCAGTTACCTGACAGGGCTGAACACTGAAGCTTTCTTT
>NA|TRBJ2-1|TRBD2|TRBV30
CAWWEGGRSSYNEQFF
TGTGCCTGGTGGGAGGGCGGGAGAAGCTCCTACAATGAGCAGTTCTTC
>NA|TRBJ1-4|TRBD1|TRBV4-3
CASSQDQGGREKLFF
TGCGCCAGCAGCCAAGATCAAGGGGGCAGGGAAAAACTGTTTTTT
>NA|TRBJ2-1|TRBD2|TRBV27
CASSLTSGRGASSYNEQFF
TGTGCCAGCAGTCTCACTAGCGGGAGGGGAGCTAGCTCCTACAATGAGCAGTTCTTC
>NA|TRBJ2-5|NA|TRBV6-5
CASQEIRRGETQYF
TGTGCCAGCCAAGAGATCAGGAGGGGAGAGACCCAGTACTTC
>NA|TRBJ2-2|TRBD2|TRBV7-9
CASSLRLASYTGELFF
TGTGCCAGCAGCTTAAGACTAGCATCGTACACCGGGGAGCTGTTTTTT
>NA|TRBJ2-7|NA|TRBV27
CASSFRMTYEQYF
TGTGCCAGCAGTTTTAGAATGACCTACGAGCAGTACTTC
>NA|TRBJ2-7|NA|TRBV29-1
CSVRQGPHEQYF
TGCAGCGTTCGGCAGGGTCCCCACGAGCAGTACTTC
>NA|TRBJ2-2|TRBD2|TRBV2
CASSELAGVGGELFF
TGTGCCAGCAGTGAACTAGCGGGAGTAGGCGGGGAGCTGTTTTTT
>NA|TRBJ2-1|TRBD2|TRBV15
CATSGLAGGYNEQFF
TGTGCCACCAGCGGACTAGCGGGAGGGTACAATGAGCAGTTCTTC
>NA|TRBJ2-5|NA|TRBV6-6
CASSLQGGVGETQYF
TGTGCCAGCAGTCTCCAGGGGGGAGTAGGAGAGACCCAGTACTTC
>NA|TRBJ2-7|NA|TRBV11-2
CASSLSPSVYEQYF
TGTGCCAGCAGCTTATCGCCCTCTGTCTACGAGCAGTACTTC
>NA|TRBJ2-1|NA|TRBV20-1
CSARRNNEQFF
TGCAGTGCTAGGCGAAACAATGAGCAGTTCTTC
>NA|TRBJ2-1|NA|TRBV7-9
CASSLVYGDNEQFF
TGTGCCAGCAGCTTAGTGTACGGGGACAATGAGCAGTTCTTC
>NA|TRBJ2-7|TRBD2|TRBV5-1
CASSLVGLRTSSYEQYF
TGCGCCAGCAGCTTGGTGGGTTTGAGGACTAGCTCATACGAGCAGTACTTC
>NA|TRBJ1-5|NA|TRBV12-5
CASSGSNQPQHF
TGTGCTAGTTCTGGGAGCAATCAGCCCCAGCATTTT
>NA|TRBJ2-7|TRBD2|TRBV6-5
CASSYSVAGAYEQYF
TGTGCCAGCAGTTACTCGGTCGCGGGGGCCTACGAGCAGTACTTC
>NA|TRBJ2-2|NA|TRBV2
CASSEIVTGELFF
TGTGCCAGCAGCGAAATAGTAACCGGGGAGCTGTTTTTT
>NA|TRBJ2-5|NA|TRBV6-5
CASSYSIFSQETQYF
TGTGCCAGCAGTTACTCGATATTCAGCCAAGAGACCCAGTACTTC
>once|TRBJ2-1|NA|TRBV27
CASSLAGREQFF
TGTGCCAGCAGTTTAGCGGGACGCGAGCAGTTCTTC
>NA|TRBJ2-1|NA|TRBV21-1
CASSKNNSLAGRNEQFF
TGTGCCAGCAGCAAAAACAATTCACTAGCGGGAAGGAATGAGCAGTTCTTC
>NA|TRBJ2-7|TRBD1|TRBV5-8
CASSFVGTGVDEQYF
TGTGCCAGCAGCTTTGTTGGGACAGGGGTCGACGAGCAGTACTTC
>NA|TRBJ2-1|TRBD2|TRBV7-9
CASSPAGTSHAGQQFF
TGTGCCAGCAGCCCGGCCGGGACTAGCCATGCCGGTCAGCAGTTCTTC
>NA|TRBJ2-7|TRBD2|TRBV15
CATSWGRGGEQYF
TGTGCCACCAGCTGGGGACGGGGAGGGGAGCAGTACTTC
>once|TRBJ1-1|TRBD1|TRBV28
CASSSEWDREAFF
TGTGCCAGCAGTTCCGAGTGGGACAGGGAAGCTTTCTTT
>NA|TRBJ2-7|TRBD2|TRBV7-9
CASSESPSGSWYEQYF
TGTGCCAGCAGCGAGAGCCCGAGCGGGAGTTGGTACGAGCAGTACTTC
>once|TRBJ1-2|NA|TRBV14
CASSQAGGPYGYTF
TGTGCCAGCAGCCAGGCGGGGGGCCCATATGGCTACACCTTC
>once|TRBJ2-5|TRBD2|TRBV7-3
CASSFLAAQETQYF
TGTGCCAGCAGCTTCCTAGCGGCCCAAGAGACCCAGTACTTC
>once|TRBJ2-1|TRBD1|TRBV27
CASSPRQGWRNEQFF
TGTGCCAGCAGTCCGCGACAGGGGTGGCGCAATGAGCAGTTCTTC
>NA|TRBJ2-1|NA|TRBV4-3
CASSQVQSPEGQFF
TGCGCCAGCAGCCAAGTTCAATCACCAGAAGGGCAGTTCTTC
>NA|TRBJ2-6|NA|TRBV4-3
CASSQVSAPYSGANVLTF
TGCGCCAGCAGCCAAGTGTCAGCCCCTTACTCTGGGGCCAACGTCCTGACTTTC